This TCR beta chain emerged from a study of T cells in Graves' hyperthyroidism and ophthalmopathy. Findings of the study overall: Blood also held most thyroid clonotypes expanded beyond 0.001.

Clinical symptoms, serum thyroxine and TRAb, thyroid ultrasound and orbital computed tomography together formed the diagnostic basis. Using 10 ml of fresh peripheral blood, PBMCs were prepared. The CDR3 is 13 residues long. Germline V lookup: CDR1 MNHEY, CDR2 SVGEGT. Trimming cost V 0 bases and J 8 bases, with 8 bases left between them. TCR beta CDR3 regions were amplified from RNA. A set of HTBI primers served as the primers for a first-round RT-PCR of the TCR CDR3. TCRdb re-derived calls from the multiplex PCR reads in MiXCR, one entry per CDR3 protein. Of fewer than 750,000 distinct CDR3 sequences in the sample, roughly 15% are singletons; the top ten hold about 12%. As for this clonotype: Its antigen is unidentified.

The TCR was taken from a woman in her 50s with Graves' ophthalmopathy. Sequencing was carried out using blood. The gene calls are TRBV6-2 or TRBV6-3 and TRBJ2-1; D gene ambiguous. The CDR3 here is CASSYSTVYEQFF. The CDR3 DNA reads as TGTGCCAGCAGTTACTCGACGGTTTATGAGCAGTTCTTC.